What follows describes a single T cell receptor (beta chain). No antigen is known for it. Clones were read by immunoSEQ multiplex PCR, and TCRdb kept only the in-frame ones, dropping some. The repertoire holds approximately 190,000 clones, with over 80% as singletons. With 0 bases removed from V and 7 bases from J, the gap between germline ends came to 12 bases. Per germline, CDR1 MNHEY and CDR2 SVGAGI. CDR3 length equals 15 residues. The data originate from a study of T cell responses to AZD1222 COVID-19 vaccine. Study outcomes and limitations: At 160-218 and 743-854, vaccine-associated CD4 TCRs were dominant, and they spanned spike.

Sequencing used peripheral blood, obtained on day 0 of AZD1222 vaccination. V gene TRBV6-5 combines with J gene TRBJ1-4; D gene ambiguous. The source is an adult in good health. This CDR3 is CASSYSLRRAEKLFF. The CDR3 nucleotides read TGTGCCAGCAGTTACTCGCTCCGGAGGGCTGAAAAACTGTTTTTT.